The present T cell receptor (beta chain) was sequenced within a study of T cells in Graves' hyperthyroidism and ophthalmopathy (dated by TCRdb to the late 2010s). For the study in its entirety: Peripheral blood samples were taken at the time of initial diagnosis, prior to any treatment. A discovery cohort of about a hundred patients, roughly 43 with Graves' ophthalmopathy and over 55 with stable Graves' hyperthyroidism, was used to find distinguishing TCR V-J signatures. Whether ophthalmopathy could be predicted prospectively was tested in an independent validation cohort made up of about 18 hyperthyroidism patients plus 17 patients who later progressed to ophthalmopathy. Following sampling, methimazole starting at 30 mg daily was given to hyperthyroidism patients, and high-dose intravenous methylprednisolone was given to ophthalmopathy patients. The study also compared thyroid tissue and blood T-cell repertoires from a handful of Graves' hyperthyroidism patients. The paper reports TCR Vbeta CDR3 sequencing of more than 120 peripheral blood samples: 40 to 45 ophthalmopathy, under 80 hyperthyroidism and 17 progressor patients. The roughly 91 discovery patients were randomly divided into training and test sets at a 7:3 ratio. The research as a whole found: A model built on a 13 V-J signature distinguished ophthalmopathy from stable hyperthyroidism, reaching approximately 89% sensitivity and under 84% specificity in cross-validation and 80%/75% in testing. Blood samples also contained most of the expanded thyroid clonotypes (frequency above 0.001), which suggests that blood repertoires may reflect thyroid immune responses. Sample size was not statistically predetermined, and blinding of investigators to group allocation was not performed. In validation, the model predicted progression to ophthalmopathy with around 71% sensitivity and roughly 75% specificity, a median of roughly seven months before onset.

In the case of this clonotype: Its antigen has not been determined. Base qualities were left out, and no much larger clone turns up one base away.

Ophthalmopathy patients had moderately to severely active disease, with a Clinical Activity Score of 3 or more, a NOSPECS grade of 4 or more, and a disease duration of less than 3 months. Patients with uncontrolled infections, other autoimmune diseases, pregnancy or lactation were excluded. Diagnoses were based on clinical symptoms, serum thyroxine and TRAb, thyroid ultrasound and orbital computed tomography. Ficoll-Paque density gradient centrifugation was used to isolate PBMCs from about 10 ml of fresh peripheral blood. Total RNA was extracted with Trizol reagent, and quality was checked on an Agilent 2100 Bioanalyzer. TCR beta CDR3 regions were amplified from RNA transcripts. For the first round of RT-PCR on the TCR CDR3, the HTBI primer set was used together with the Qiagen OneStep RT-PCR kit. The libraries were constructed in a second round of multiplex PCR and then size-selected and purified. The libraries were sequenced on an Illumina HiSeq2000 using paired-end 100 bp reads. The authors' analysis ran thus. SOAPnuke was used to process the raw data, throwing out any read that contained adapters or uncalled bases, had a mean Phred below 15, or lacked an exact constant-primer or identifier match. High-quality paired reads were merged using COPE v1.2.5, and each unique nucleotide sequence was defined as a clonotype. MiTCR v1.1 was used to align clonotypes to the IMGT TRBV, TRBD and TRBJ reference segments. Analysis was restricted to V-J combinations with a frequency above 0.0001, which covered approximately 99% of repertoires. The TCS score was defined as F50 (clonal expansion) divided by E x V (chaos), with BLOSUM62-based TCRdist calculated between CDR3 peptides within each V-J. Welch's t-statistics and random forest reduced 450 to 600 V-J features to about 12, which were used in a naive Bayes classifier (R e1071). The public reads were reprocessed in TCRdb via fastp at Q25 and MiXCR, keeping in-frame beta chains. Duplicate CDR3 protein sequences are folded into a single record with the most common DNA and genes. The V and J calls here are based on TCRdb, not the publication. The sample profile shows over 350,000 distinct CDR3 sequences; under 15% of them were found once. The ten largest clones represent about 13% of the sample.

Source material: blood. The origin of this receptor is a man between 18 and 35 years old with Graves' ophthalmopathy.

The DNA sequence is TGCAGTGCTAGAAGGCGGGAGGGGACCTACGAGCAGTACTTC. Its translation reads: CSARRREGTYEQYF. This receptor chain uses TRBV20-1 and TRBJ2-7, with 9 bases aligning to TRBD2. Looking up the germline V gene (reference sequence) yields CDR1 DFQATT and CDR2 SNEGSKA. Spanning cysteine to phenylalanine, the CDR3 consists of 14 amino acids. Only the CDR3 DNA stays, 42 bases, in frame from base 1. Clipping removes 2 bases from V and 2 bases from J, with 4 as the unmatched junction base count.